What follows are 9 T cell receptor beta chains derived from one specimen sequenced in a study of T cell changes during pregnancy in multiple sclerosis. This table comes from immunoSEQ multiplex PCR, and its TCRdb copy is limited to in-frame clones, with some not included. The repertoire holds about 66,000 clones, with 90% to 95% as singletons. The sequenced sample was CD8+ T cells from peripheral blood mononuclear cells, obtained before pregnancy. The receptors derive from a female donor with multiple sclerosis, enrolled in a pregnancy study.

The chain recombines TRBV6-5 with TRBJ2-7, with D possibly matching TRBD2 (5 bases). The CDR3 has 13 amino acids. The germline V and J ends were trimmed by 6 bases and 6 bases, with 15 bases remaining between them. Germline V gives CDR1 MNHEY, CDR2 SVGAGI. CDR3 protein: CASSSGKRSEQYF. CDR3 nucleotide sequence: TGTGCCAGCAGCTCCGGGAAGAGATCCGAGCAGTACTTC.

This clone was counted once. The chain recombines TRBV7-9 with TRBJ1-5; the D gene is possibly TRBD1 (6 bases). Germline V gene sequence: CDR1 SEHNR, CDR2 FQNEAQ (reference sequence). This CDR3 has 14 residues. V dropped 2 bases and J dropped 6 bases, with 11 bases sitting between them. The CDR3 DNA follows: TGTGCCAGCAGCTTAATGGGAGGGGGTCAGCCCCAGCATTTT. This sequence encodes CASSLMGGGQPQHF.

J is TRBJ2-1 and V is TRBV27; 8 positions agree with TRBD1. The CDR3 loop spans 13 amino acids. In germline, CDR1 is MNHEY, CDR2 SMNVEV (reference sequence). The V gene end was trimmed by 2 bases and the J gene end by 8 bases; junction bases not matched to a gene: 2. This CDR3 reads CASSLDRGDEQFF. CDR3 coding DNA: TGTGCCAGCAGTTTAGACAGGGGCGATGAGCAGTTCTTC.

V and J are TRBV7-9 and TRBJ2-3, with 8 bases lining up with TRBD2. This CDR3 is built from 15 residues. J lost 2 bases, V lost 2 bases, and 3 bases had no gene match. In germline, CDR1 is SEHNR, CDR2 FQNEAQ (reference sequence). CDR3 bases: TGTGCCAGCAGCTTACCAGCGGGGGACACAGATACGCAGTATTTT. Amino acids: CASSLPAGDTDTQYF.

The chain combines TRBV5-1 with TRBJ2-1; 8 positions match TRBD2. The junction had 3 bases not matched to a gene; V was cut back by 7 bases and J by 3 bases. The CDR3 spans 13 residues. In germline, CDR1 is SGHRS, CDR2 YFSETQ. CDR3 sequence reads: CASSGGGYNEQFF. The CDR3 DNA sequence: TGCGCCAGCTCGGGGGGGGGCTACAATGAGCAGTTCTTC.

The chain recombines TRBV7-6 with TRBJ2-7, with D tentatively TRBD2 (5 bases). The ends were cut back, 2 bases at V and 3 bases at J, with 8 bases in the middle. CDR3 length equals 13 residues. Germline assignment: CDR1 SGHVS and CDR2 FNYEAQ. CDR3 nucleotide sequence: TGTGCCAGCAGCTTATTAGGGAGCTACGAGCAGTACTTC. Its translation: CASSLLGSYEQYF.

The chain couples TRBV6-1 to TRBJ1-1; maybe TRBD1 (5 bases). This CDR3 contains 12 residues. Germline CDR1 MNHNS, CDR2 SASEGT. The V end lost 4 bases, the J end lost 7 bases, and 10 bases lay between the germline ends. The CDR3 sequence: CASSGGGIEAFF. In nucleotides, the CDR3 is TGTGCCAGCAGTGGGGGGGGGATTGAAGCTTTCTTT.

This chain links TRBV12-5 with TRBJ1-1; tentative D call: TRBD1 (5 bases). CDR3 length: 15 amino acids. Trimming left V 6 bases short and J 1 base short, with 15 bases between. Germline CDR1 is LGHNT and CDR2 is FRNRAP. The CDR3 sequence is CASGALGGSNTEAFF. CDR3 nucleotide sequence: TGTGCTAGTGGAGCCCTCGGGGGATCGAACACTGAAGCTTTCTTT.

The chain links TRBV6-6 to TRBJ2-3; the match to TRBD2 covers 8 bases. Germline CDR1 and CDR2: MNHNY and SVGAGI (reference sequence). The CDR3 totals 16 residues. Trimming removed 2 bases from V and 2 bases from J; junction bases left unmatched: 6. Here the CDR3 reads CASSYRRGGFTDTQYF. The CDR3 DNA sequence: TGTGCCAGCAGTTACCGGCGCGGGGGGTTCACAGATACGCAGTATTTT.